This T cell receptor (beta chain) was found in a study of CD8 T cells in ankylosing spondylitis. Study-wide points: A TCR beta motif of roughly 8 highly homologous variants appeared characteristic of ankylosing spondylitis blood. Peripheral blood held disease-linked clones only at relatively low frequency, and these were CD8+. From matched ankylosing spondylitis synovial fluid, disease-linked clones were reportedly recovered at significantly enriched levels.

Germline V gene data show CDR1 as MNHEY and CDR2 as SVGAGI. Unmatched junction bases numbered 4, after V lost 3 bases and J lost 2 bases. This CDR3 region has 14 residues. Using quantitative 5'-RACE with molecular barcodes, the authors made TCR beta libraries. TCRdb processed the 5' RACE reads anew with MiXCR; each CDR3 protein has one entry. In the table there are 160,000 or so distinct CDR3 sequences, 9.8% of which are singletons. This clonotype was detected ten times or more. The antigen remains unidentified. This sequence was found in a female donor with ankylosing spondylitis or in good health (not recorded which). Sequencing was carried out using blood, either unsorted or a sorted T cell fraction (not recorded which). The V call is TRBV6-5, the J call TRBJ2-7; 7 bases map to TRBD1. For the CDR3, the DNA is TGTGCCAGCAGTTATCGGGACAGCCCCTACGAGCAGTACTTC. Its translation is CASSYRDSPYEQYF.